Each of the 12 T cell receptor beta chains below was sequenced from the same sample in a study of T cells in Graves' hyperthyroidism and ophthalmopathy. Amplification yielded TCR beta CDR3 regions, with RNA transcripts as the source. With the HTBI primer set, the TCR CDR3 went through a first round of RT-PCR. Using its own MiXCR run on the multiplex PCR reads, TCRdb lists one record per CDR3 protein. The sample has more than 500,000 distinct CDR3 sequences; 40% to 50% are singletons. Sequencing was carried out using peripheral blood or thyroid tissue (not recorded which). The receptor source for this set is an adult woman with Graves' disease, either hyperthyroidism or ophthalmopathy (not recorded which).

Notes on this clonotype: Being one base from a much bigger clone, this may be a read error. V is TRBV7-9 and J is TRBJ2-5, with 11 bases lining up with TRBD2. Germline trimming cut 4 bases from V and 2 bases from J; bases unmatched to any gene: 6. The CDR3 sequence is 16 residues long. Germline V lookup: CDR1 SEHNR, CDR2 FQNEAQ (reference sequence). This chain's CDR3 is CASSSGGLAVQETQYF. The DNA for the CDR3 is TGTGCCAGCAGCTCGGGGGGACTAGCGGTTCAAGAGACCCAGTACTTC.

This clonotype was detected ten times or more. The junction shows a germline mismatch at one end, possibly a read error. The CDR3 nucleotides read TGCGCCAGCAGCCAACACCCAGGGAACGAGAATCAGCCCCAGCATTTT. This sequence encodes CASSQHPGNENQPQHF. The rearrangement joins TRBV7-9 to TRBJ1-5; perhaps TRBD1 as D (5 bases). The germline V gene encodes CDR1 SEHNR and CDR2 FQNEAQ (reference sequence). This CDR3 is 16 amino acids long.

This clonotype was seen just once. The rearrangement links TRBV10-3 to TRBJ1-4; D remains unclear. This CDR3 is 13 amino acids long. Germline V lookup: CDR1 ENHRY, CDR2 SYGVKD. V lost 2 bases, J lost 6 bases, and 7 bases lay in between. The CDR3 spells CAISERADEKLFF. The CDR3 DNA follows: TGTGCCATCAGTGAGAGAGCGGATGAAAAACTGTTTTTT.

The rearrangement uses TRBV24-1 and TRBJ1-3, with D perhaps matching TRBD1 (5 bases). Germline V lookup: CDR1 KGHDR, CDR2 SFDVKD. The V and J ends lost 9 bases and 0 bases respectively, with 20 bases between them. This CDR3 is 17 amino acids long. This CDR3 is CATVGRVKIHSGNTIYF. The CDR3 region has the DNA TGTGCCACCGTCGGCAGGGTGAAGATCCACTCTGGAAACACCATATATTTT.

This clonotype was seen at least ten times. The chain joins TRBV19 to TRBJ2-2; 8 bases line up with TRBD2. V shed 5 bases and J 4 bases; nucleotides not matched to a gene: 9. CDR3 length: 16 amino acids. The germline CDR1 and CDR2 sequences are LNHDA and SQIVND (reference sequence). The CDR3 here is CASSSGTRLFTGELFF. The CDR3 DNA follows: TGTGCCAGTAGTTCCGGGACTAGATTATTCACCGGGGAGCTGTTTTTT.

This clonotype was detected ten times or more. CDR3 sequence (DNA): TGCGCCAGCAGGAGTCACAGGGGGAACACTGAAGCTTTCTTT. Translated: CASRSHRGNTEAFF. This sequence joins TRBV5-1 and TRBJ1-1, with 7 bases fitting TRBD1. The ends lost 5 bases at V and 1 base at J; junction bases unmatched: 5. The CDR3 spans 14 residues. Germline V gene lookup returns CDR1 SGHRS and CDR2 YFSETQ.

This chain's CDR3 is CASSARTSSPINSPLHF. In DNA, the CDR3 is TGTGCCAGCAGTGCTAGGACGAGTTCTCCGATTAATTCACCCCTCCACTTT. This rearrangement joins TRBV7-8 to TRBJ1-6; D gene uncertain. In germline, CDR1 is SGHVS, CDR2 FQNEAQ. The V gene lost 6 bases and the J gene lost 6 bases, with 21 bases spanning the gap. The CDR3 contains 17 residues.

This clonotype was detected only a few times. This chain uses TRBV20-1 with TRBJ2-7; D is unclear. Trimming took off 6 bases at V and 2 bases at J, with 5 bases between the two ends. Per the germline V gene, CDR1 is DFQATT and CDR2 is SNEGSKA (reference sequence). This CDR3 has 10 residues. CDR3 residues: CSARPYEQYF. CDR3 DNA sequence: TGCAGTGCCAGACCCTACGAGCAGTACTTC.

This clonotype was picked up many times. The chain carries TRBV20-1 and TRBJ1-2, with 9 nucleotides matching TRBD1. Germline trimming cut 1 base from V and 2 bases from J; bases unmatched to any gene: 5. Germline assignment: CDR1 DFQATT and CDR2 SNEGSKA (reference sequence). This CDR3 is 15 amino acids long. The CDR3: CSARVYRGLNYGYTF. CDR3 DNA sequence: TGCAGTGCTAGAGTATACAGGGGGCTAAACTATGGCTACACCTTC.

Here the CDR3 reads CASCSSKQETQHF. The CDR3 DNA is TGTGCCAGCTGCTCTAGCAAACAAGAGACCCAGCATTTT. V gene TRBV2 combines with J gene TRBJ1-5; D remains ambiguous. The CDR3 contains 13 residues. The V end was cut by 8 bases, the J end by 11 bases, with 19 bases between. In germline, CDR1 is SNHLY, CDR2 FYNNEI.

This clonotype was recorded at least ten times. The chain combines TRBV11-2 with TRBJ2-5, with TRBD1 matching 9 bases. With V trimmed by 5 bases and J by 7 bases, 14 bases remained unmatched. The CDR3 is made up of 16 amino acids. The V gene's germline CDR1 is SGHAT and CDR2 FQNNGV. CDR3 sequence: CASSPRLPTGGGTQYF. The CDR3 region has the DNA TGTGCCAGCAGCCCACGTCTCCCGACAGGGGGTGGGACCCAGTACTTC. The entire variable domain, with the rest obtained from reference TRBV11-2 and TRBJ2-5, is as follows: EAGVAQSPRYKIIEKRQSVAFWCNPISGHATLYWYQQILGQGPKLLIQFQNNGVVDDSQLPKDRFSAERLKGVDSTLKIQPAKLEDSAVYLCASSPRLPTGGGTQYFGPGTRLLVL.

The chain has TRBV2 and TRBJ1-4; 9 nucleotides align to TRBD1. The germline V gene encodes CDR1 SNHLY and CDR2 FYNNEI. The V and J ends lost 7 bases and 7 bases, in that order; junction bases with no gene match: 13. This CDR3 is built from 16 residues. The CDR3 DNA reads TGTGCCAGCACTCCGGGACAGGGAGGATGGGGTGAAAAACTGTTTTTT. As protein: CASTPGQGGWGEKLFF.